This T cell receptor beta chain was captured in a study of CD4 T cells in relation to SARS-CoV-2 and coronaviruses. Study context: TCR beta CDR3s were sequenced after roughly 10-day antigen culture of PBMCs. Study-level points and caveats: In around 67% of donors, memory CD4+ clonotypes crossrecognized SARS-CoV-2 and at least one common cold coronavirus spike.

Naive and memory CD4+ T cells came from enriched cryopreserved PBMCs. 75,000 to 100,000 naive or memory CD4+ cells were cultured with CEF peptides for about 10 days. Measured with immunoSEQ multiplex PCR; TCRdb has only the in-frame clones, and not every one. The sample yields approximately 41,000 clones, about 80% seen once. V was shortened by 5 bases and J by 1 base, with 12 bases between the two germline ends. The CDR3 is 15 residues long. CDR1 and CDR2 (germline): MDHEN, SYDVKM. With regard to this clone: The antigen remains unidentified.

This chain uses TRBV28 with TRBJ1-5, with a possible D match to TRBD1 (6 bases). The TCR was taken from an adult with COVID-19. Sequenced input: naive CD4+ T cells from PBMCs, cultured in vitro. Subset indicated: naive CD4+ T cells isolated by negative enrichment. This CDR3 is CASSPQGQSNQPQHF. CDR3 DNA sequence: TGTGCCAGCAGTCCACAGGGACAAAGCAATCAGCCCCAGCATTTT.